The rows below give T cell receptor beta chains drawn from one sample of a study of T-cell memory formation after mild COVID-19. One entry per CDR3 protein results from TCRdb running MiXCR on the 5' RACE reads. The repertoire holds roughly 370,000 distinct CDR3 sequences, with roughly 15% as singletons. Material for sequencing was PBMCs or a T cell subset sorted from them (not recorded which). These TCRs come from a man younger than 35 who had mild COVID-19 (a few samples of this study predate the infection). Cell type and time point are not known. Each CDR3 is given with its conserved first and last residue. A D gene is named only where the DNA matches it firmly. Size is omitted from some rows. Given values are once, few, many or a class for expanded clones.

j_call d_call clone_size v_call cdr3_length cdr3_aa cdr3_nt
TRBJ2-2 - few TRBV3-1 16 CASSQRAGTNTGELFF TGTGCCAGCAGTCAAAGGGCGGGGACGAACACCGGGGAGCTGTTTTTT
TRBJ1-1 - - TRBV27 13 CASSFQRNTEAFF TGTGCCAGCAGTTTCCAGAGGAACACTGAAGCTTTCTTT
TRBJ2-1 TRBD1 few TRBV6-5 15 CASSSKDRVFYEQFF TGTGCCAGCAGTAGTAAGGACAGGGTTTTTTATGAGCAGTTCTTC
TRBJ1-4 TRBD1 few TRBV20-1 16 CSARVLGTGGIEKLFF TGCAGTGCTAGAGTCCTGGGGACAGGGGGGATTGAAAAACTGTTTTTT
TRBJ2-6 - - TRBV6-5 15 CASRGRFSGANVLTF TGTGCCAGCAGGGGACGGTTCTCTGGGGCCAACGTCCTGACTTTC
TRBJ2-5 TRBD1 - TRBV27 16 CASSSSRDRRQETQYF TGTGCCAGCAGCTCGTCCCGGGACAGGCGACAAGAGACCCAGTACTTC
TRBJ2-7 - few TRBV4-2 11 CASSQERGQYF TGTGCCAGCAGCCAAGAAAGGGGGCAGTACTTC
TRBJ2-1 - - TRBV6-5 13 CASRPTDYNEQFF TGTGCCAGCAGGCCAACGGACTACAATGAGCAGTTCTTC
TRBJ2-3 - - TRBV30 14 CAWRERRSTDTQYF TGTGCCTGGAGGGAGCGGAGAAGCACAGATACGCAGTATTTT
TRBJ2-1 - - TRBV9 17 CASSVAWVERNNNEQFF TGTGCCAGCAGCGTAGCCTGGGTCGAGCGGAATAACAATGAGCAGTTCTTC
TRBJ2-7 - - TRBV27 13 CASSLRPNYEQYF TGTGCCAGCAGTCTCCGACCGAACTACGAGCAGTACTTC
TRBJ2-3 TRBD2 - TRBV6-5 14 CATRAGTSTDTQYF TGTGCCACCAGAGCGGGGACTAGCACAGATACGCAGTATTTT
TRBJ2-7 - - TRBV6-2/TRBV6-3 14 CASSYEPDGYEQYF TGTGCCAGCAGTTACGAACCGGACGGGTACGAGCAGTACTTC
TRBJ1-2 - - TRBV5-6 14 CASSSWDGGSGYTF TGTGCCAGCAGCTCCTGGGACGGTGGCTCTGGCTACACCTTC
TRBJ2-2 TRBD1 few TRBV5-1 15 CASSWDRVTTGELFF TGCGCCAGCAGCTGGGACAGGGTTACCACCGGGGAGCTGTTTTTT
TRBJ2-1 TRBD1 few TRBV7-3 14 CASSLGTGEGEQFF TGTGCCAGCAGCTTGGGGACAGGGGAGGGCGAGCAGTTCTTC
TRBJ1-3 - many TRBV29-1 13 CSVVPGSGNTIYF TGCAGCGTTGTGCCCGGGTCTGGAAACACCATATATTTT
TRBJ2-1 TRBD2 - TRBV7-3 15 CASSTHSGGHNEQFF TGTGCCAGCAGCACCCATAGCGGGGGGCACAATGAGCAGTTCTTC
TRBJ1-1 - - TRBV18 15 CASSPTFDSNTEAFF TGTGCCAGCTCACCAACCTTTGACAGTAACACTGAAGCTTTCTTT
TRBJ2-3 - - TRBV15 15 CATSSGPGKGDTQYF TGTGCCACCAGCAGTGGACCGGGGAAAGGGGATACGCAGTATTTT
TRBJ2-2 - few TRBV7-2 13 CASSLRRTGELFF TGTGCCAGCAGCTTAAGGAGAACCGGGGAGCTGTTTTTT
TRBJ2-3 - few TRBV7-9 17 CASSAPLGNWGTDTQYF TGTGCCAGCAGCGCCCCCCTCGGAAACTGGGGCACAGATACGCAGTATTTT
TRBJ1-1 - many TRBV5-4 12 CASRAETSEAFF TGTGCCAGCAGGGCTGAGACCTCTGAAGCTTTCTTT
TRBJ2-4 TRBD2 - TRBV7-2 19 CASSLARTSGGKSGNIQYF TGTGCCAGCAGCTTAGCTAGGACTAGCGGGGGGAAATCCGGAAACATTCAGTACTTC
TRBJ2-3 - few TRBV20-1 12 CTAHPGTDTQYF TGCACCGCCCACCCGGGGACAGATACGCAGTATTTT
TRBJ2-3 - - TRBV29-1 13 CSASDSFTDTQYF TGCAGCGCCTCGGACAGCTTCACAGATACGCAGTATTTT
TRBJ2-3 - - TRBV4-1 13 CASSQVMGDTQYF TGCGCCAGCAGCCAAGTGATGGGGGATACGCAGTATTTT
TRBJ2-2 TRBD2 few TRBV3-1 14 CASGPSGVSGELFF TGTGCCAGCGGACCTAGCGGGGTCTCCGGGGAGCTGTTTTTT
TRBJ2-7 - - TRBV27 13 CASSLSGPYEQYF TGTGCCAGCAGTTTATCGGGCCCCTACGAGCAGTACTTC
TRBJ1-3 TRBD1 - TRBV29-1 15 CSVDRQGPAGNTIYF TGCAGCGTTGATCGACAGGGACCGGCTGGAAACACCATATATTTT
TRBJ2-3 TRBD2 - TRBV12-3/TRBV12-4 16 CASSHRLAGRTDTQYF TGTGCCAGCAGTCACCGACTAGCGGGGCGCACAGATACGCAGTATTTT
TRBJ1-1 - - TRBV6-2/TRBV6-3 11 CASVFHTEAFF TGTGCCAGCGTCTTCCACACTGAAGCTTTCTTT
TRBJ1-5 - few TRBV10-2 14 CASSESDRNQPQHF TGCGCCAGCAGTGAGTCGGACAGAAATCAGCCCCAGCATTTT
TRBJ2-7 - few TRBV5-1 12 CASKTGEGEQYF TGCGCCAGCAAGACAGGGGAGGGCGAGCAGTACTTC
TRBJ1-2 - - TRBV6-5 11 CASSSAYGYTF TGTGCCAGCAGCTCAGCATATGGCTACACCTTC
TRBJ2-4 - - TRBV12-3/TRBV12-4 13 CASSQQGTGIQYF TGTGCCAGCAGCCAACAGGGAACGGGCATTCAGTACTTC
TRBJ2-5 TRBD2 few TRBV7-9 16 CASSPGLAVIQETQYF TGTGCCAGCAGCCCGGGACTAGCGGTAATCCAAGAGACCCAGTACTTC
TRBJ1-5 - - TRBV7-2 14 CASSLGRYGQPQHF TGTGCCAGCAGCTTAGGGAGGTATGGGCAGCCCCAGCATTTT
TRBJ2-2 - many TRBV6-4 14 CASSDRAAAGELFF TGTGCCAGCAGTGACAGGGCGGCTGCCGGGGAGCTGTTTTTT
TRBJ1-1 - - TRBV6-1 11 CATTSRTEAFF TGTGCCACCACCTCGCGGACTGAAGCTTTCTTT
TRBJ2-3 - few TRBV7-2 16 CASSTTRVGPTDTQYF TGTGCCAGCAGCACCACCAGAGTAGGGCCCACAGATACGCAGTATTTT
TRBJ1-5 - - TRBV12-3/TRBV12-4 13 CASKQGSGQPQHF TGTGCCAGCAAACAGGGTTCTGGCCAGCCCCAGCATTTT
TRBJ2-4 - - TRBV5-1 13 CASSYPGDDIQYF TGCGCCAGCAGCTATCCTGGTGATGACATTCAGTACTTC
TRBJ2-2 - few TRBV18 14 CASSPTRDTGELFF TGTGCCAGCTCGCCGACACGAGACACCGGGGAGCTGTTTTTT
TRBJ2-1 TRBD2 few TRBV19 15 CASWGGGAAYNEQFF TGTGCCAGCTGGGGCGGGGGGGCTGCCTACAATGAGCAGTTCTTC
TRBJ1-6 TRBD1 few TRBV7-3 15 CASSLRDRGRSPLHF TGTGCCAGCAGCTTACGGGACAGGGGGCGTTCACCCCTCCACTTT
TRBJ2-1 - few TRBV6-5 15 CASSYSWARDNEQFF TGTGCCAGCAGTTACTCCTGGGCCAGGGACAATGAGCAGTTCTTC
TRBJ1-6 - - TRBV20-1 15 CSAPGPGSRGAPLHF TGCAGTGCTCCCGGGCCGGGGTCGAGGGGGGCACCCCTCCACTTT
TRBJ2-3 TRBD1 - TRBV7-2 14 CASRTQGAGDKQYF TGTGCCAGCAGAACCCAGGGGGCCGGAGATAAGCAGTATTTT
TRBJ2-2 - few TRBV7-3 15 CASSLEATGPGELFF TGTGCCAGCAGCTTAGAAGCTACAGGACCCGGGGAGCTGTTTTTT
TRBJ2-5 TRBD2 - TRBV20-1 16 CSASGSGGSFTETQYF TGCAGTGCCAGTGGGAGCGGGGGGTCTTTCACGGAGACCCAGTACTTC
TRBJ2-7 TRBD2 - TRBV5-1 16 CASSPPSGTSAYEQYF TGCGCCAGCAGCCCACCCTCCGGGACTAGCGCCTACGAGCAGTACTTC
TRBJ2-7 - few TRBV6-2/TRBV6-3 14 CASSLRGDHYEQYF TGTGCCAGCAGTTTAAGGGGGGACCACTACGAGCAGTACTTC
TRBJ1-5 - many TRBV20-1 12 CSATPSNQPQHF TGCAGTGCTACCCCTAGCAATCAGCCCCAGCATTTT
TRBJ2-5 - - TRBV29-1 14 CSARKRVDTDTQYF TGCAGCGCTAGGAAGCGGGTAGACACAGATACGCAGTACTTC
TRBJ2-7 - - TRBV18 14 CASSPGAGPYEQYF TGTGCCAGCTCACCGGGGGCAGGCCCCTACGAGCAGTACTTC
TRBJ2-7 - - TRBV27 13 CASSSQTDYEQYF TGTGCCAGCAGTTCACAAACAGACTACGAGCAGTACTTC
TRBJ2-7 TRBD2 many TRBV27 12 CASGRGAYEQYF TGTGCCTCCGGGAGGGGGGCCTACGAGCAGTACTTC
TRBJ1-1 - few TRBV7-2 16 CASSPRTIQGNTEAFF TGTGCCAGCAGCCCGCGGACAATTCAGGGGAACACTGAAGCTTTCTTT